These T cell receptor beta chains were read from a single sample in a study of regulatory T cells in long-lasting Graves disease. Each CDR3 protein gets one entry after TCRdb re-called the multiplex PCR reads with MiXCR. The sample carries approximately 390,000 distinct CDR3 sequences, around 15% recorded once. This sample also belongs to another study, concerning T cells in Graves' hyperthyroidism and ophthalmopathy.

The input for sequencing was peripheral blood mononuclear cells (PBMCs), taken at new diagnosis, from a patient treated with antithyroid drugs. The receptors come from a woman aged 18 to 35 with Graves disease. Both conserved end residues are part of each CDR3. Fields, in order: clone size, V gene, D gene, J gene, CDR3 protein, CDR3 DNA. A D gene is named only where the DNA matches it firmly. Some rows have no size entry. The others give once, few or many, or a class for an expanded clone.

clone_size: NA
v_call: TRBV6-5
d_call: TRBD2
j_call: TRBJ2-2
cdr3_aa: CASSYSDVAGDLGELFF
cdr3_nt: TGTGCCAGCAGTTACTCGGACGTAGCGGGAGACCTCGGGGAGCTGTTTTTT

clone_size: many
v_call: TRBV18
d_call: TRBD1
j_call: TRBJ2-7
cdr3_aa: CASSPVDRGVSYEQYF
cdr3_nt: TGTGCCAGCTCACCCGTGGACAGGGGAGTTTCCTACGAGCAGTACTTC

clone_size: many
v_call: TRBV30
d_call: NA
j_call: TRBJ2-5
cdr3_aa: CAWRRGGIETQYF
cdr3_nt: TGTGCCTGGAGAAGAGGGGGAATAGAGACCCAGTACTTC

clone_size: many
v_call: TRBV5-1
d_call: NA
j_call: TRBJ2-7
cdr3_aa: CASSLDLGEQYF
cdr3_nt: TGCGCCAGCAGCTTGGATTTGGGAGAGCAGTACTTC

clone_size: many
v_call: TRBV12-3/TRBV12-4
d_call: NA
j_call: TRBJ1-5
cdr3_aa: CASSLGISRFQPQHF
cdr3_nt: TGTGCCAGCAGTTTAGGGATATCTCGTTTTCAGCCCCAGCATTTT

clone_size: NA
v_call: TRBV24-1
d_call: TRBD2
j_call: TRBJ2-1
cdr3_aa: CATSDLAGEPGEQFF
cdr3_nt: TGTGCCACCAGTGATTTAGCGGGAGAGCCGGGGGAGCAGTTCTTC

clone_size: many
v_call: TRBV6-5
d_call: NA
j_call: TRBJ1-6
cdr3_aa: CASSSGGSPLHF
cdr3_nt: TGTGCCAGCAGTTCCGGGGGGTCACCCCTCCACTTT

clone_size: many
v_call: TRBV12-3/TRBV12-4
d_call: NA
j_call: TRBJ2-7
cdr3_aa: CASRGPSGDTRYEQYF
cdr3_nt: TGTGCCAGCAGGGGACCCTCCGGGGACACGAGATACGAGCAGTACTTC

clone_size: many
v_call: TRBV12-3/TRBV12-4
d_call: TRBD1
j_call: TRBJ2-5
cdr3_aa: CASSPTGTEKETQYF
cdr3_nt: TGTGCCAGCAGTCCAACTGGGACAGAGAAGGAGACCCAGTACTTC

clone_size: NA
v_call: TRBV29-1
d_call: NA
j_call: TRBJ2-7
cdr3_aa: CSVDLGAYEQYF
cdr3_nt: TGCAGCGTTGATTTGGGGGCCTACGAGCAGTACTTC

clone_size: many
v_call: TRBV20-1
d_call: TRBD1
j_call: TRBJ2-1
cdr3_aa: CSARDLLRDRGQNEQFF
cdr3_nt: TGCAGTGCTAGAGACCTACTCCGGGACAGGGGGCAAAATGAGCAGTTCTTC

clone_size: many
v_call: TRBV7-8
d_call: TRBD1
j_call: TRBJ1-2
cdr3_aa: CASSAAPGQGGYGYTF
cdr3_nt: TGTGCCAGCAGCGCCGCGCCGGGACAGGGGGGCTATGGCTACACCTTC

clone_size: few
v_call: TRBV11-3
d_call: TRBD2
j_call: TRBJ2-1
cdr3_aa: CASSLGLAGTGEQFF
cdr3_nt: TGTGCCAGCAGCTTGGGACTAGCGGGTACAGGGGAGCAGTTCTTC

clone_size: NA
v_call: TRBV12-3/TRBV12-4
d_call: NA
j_call: TRBJ1-1
cdr3_aa: CASSFEGKTEAFF
cdr3_nt: TGTGCCAGCAGTTTTGAGGGTAAGACTGAAGCTTTCTTT

clone_size: once
v_call: TRBV11-2
d_call: TRBD1
j_call: TRBJ1-1
cdr3_aa: CASKDRGPRNTEAFF
cdr3_nt: TGTGCCAGCAAGGACAGGGGGCCCCGGAACACTGAAGCTTTCTTT

clone_size: NA
v_call: TRBV20-1
d_call: NA
j_call: TRBJ2-5
cdr3_aa: CSARDRGSQETQYF
cdr3_nt: TGCAGTGCTAGAGATAGAGGCTCCCAAGAGACCCAGTACTTC

clone_size: many
v_call: TRBV6-1
d_call: NA
j_call: TRBJ2-7
cdr3_aa: CASSQYTSYEQYF
cdr3_nt: TGTGCCAGCAGTCAATATACAAGCTACGAGCAGTACTTC

clone_size: many
v_call: TRBV28
d_call: NA
j_call: TRBJ1-6
cdr3_aa: CASSLYLEGGYNSPLHF
cdr3_nt: TGTGCCAGCAGTTTATATCTGGAGGGAGGCTATAATTCACCCCTCCACTTT

clone_size: many
v_call: TRBV5-1
d_call: NA
j_call: TRBJ2-3
cdr3_aa: CASSFGGPLSDTQYF
cdr3_nt: TGCGCCAGCAGCTTCGGGGGGCCTCTATCCGATACGCAGTATTTT

clone_size: NA
v_call: TRBV20-1
d_call: TRBD1
j_call: TRBJ2-5
cdr3_aa: CSARPKGDRRLETQYF
cdr3_nt: TGCAGTGCTAGACCAAAAGGGGACAGGCGGTTGGAGACCCAGTACTTC

clone_size: many
v_call: TRBV13
d_call: TRBD2
j_call: TRBJ2-3
cdr3_aa: CASSLGSSGRIDTQYF
cdr3_nt: TGTGCCAGCAGCTTAGGCTCTAGCGGGAGGATAGATACGCAGTATTTT

clone_size: many
v_call: TRBV5-1
d_call: TRBD2
j_call: TRBJ2-7
cdr3_aa: CASSYLAGGDYEQYF
cdr3_nt: TGCGCCAGCAGCTACCTAGCGGGAGGGGACTACGAGCAGTACTTC

clone_size: many
v_call: TRBV2
d_call: NA
j_call: TRBJ2-1
cdr3_aa: CASRATDYNEQFF
cdr3_nt: TGTGCCAGCAGAGCGACAGACTACAATGAGCAGTTCTTC

clone_size: few
v_call: TRBV19
d_call: TRBD2
j_call: TRBJ2-1
cdr3_aa: CASSIAPTASGWFGNEQFF
cdr3_nt: TGTGCCAGTAGTATAGCCCCTACGGCTAGCGGTTGGTTCGGCAATGAGCAGTTCTTC

clone_size: many
v_call: TRBV29-1
d_call: TRBD1
j_call: TRBJ2-5
cdr3_aa: CSVVGQGQETQYF
cdr3_nt: TGCAGCGTTGTGGGACAGGGACAAGAGACCCAGTACTTC

clone_size: NA
v_call: TRBV12-3/TRBV12-4
d_call: TRBD2
j_call: TRBJ2-1
cdr3_aa: CASSLSGGRAGNEQFF
cdr3_nt: TGTGCCAGCAGTTTGAGCGGCGGGAGGGCCGGCAATGAGCAGTTCTTC